Each of the 24 T cell receptor beta chains below was sequenced from the same sample in a study of OX40 agonist ivuxolimab in advanced cancers. The repertoire was sequenced with immunoSEQ multiplex PCR; TCRdb's copy has only in-frame clones and lacks some. The table records roughly 70,000 clones, about 85% of them present only once. The input for sequencing was CD4+ or CD8+ T cells sorted from blood, taken in a trial of the OX40 agonist ivuxolimab. The receptors originated from an adult with an advanced solid tumor such as melanoma, head and neck, liver or kidney cancer.

This CDR3 reads CASTDRPGNTIYF. The DNA for the CDR3 is TGTGCCAGCACCGACAGGCCTGGAAACACCATATATTTT. This chain uses TRBV6-6 with TRBJ1-3; possibly TRBD1 for D (6 bases). From germline, CDR1 is MNHNY and CDR2 SVGAGI (reference sequence). Trimming stripped 7 bases from V and 2 bases from J, with 9 bases between. The length of the CDR3 is 13 residues.

This chain links TRBV4-1 with TRBJ2-3; D gene uncertain. Germline V lookup: CDR1 MGHRA, CDR2 YSYEKL. V lost 5 bases to trimming and J lost 6 bases, with 21 bases between them. The CDR3 loop spans 16 amino acids. The CDR3 sequence: CASSSRLAQAWDTQYF. The CDR3 DNA sequence: TGCGCCAGCAGCTCCCGCCTGGCTCAGGCCTGGGATACGCAGTATTTT.

The rearrangement joins TRBV7-2 to TRBJ1-2, with D tentatively TRBD1 (5 bases). Germline V gene data show CDR1 as SGHTA and CDR2 as FQGNSA. V lost 6 bases and J lost 2, with 10 bases in between. The CDR3 spans 13 residues. As DNA, the CDR3 is TGTGCCAGCAGTTCACAGGCGAACTATGGCTACACCTTC. Translating gives CASSSQANYGYTF.

The J gene is TRBJ1-2, the V gene TRBV28; possible D gene TRBD1, 5 bases. This CDR3 comprises 16 residues. In germline, CDR1 is MDHEN, CDR2 SYDVKM. Trimming cost V 6 bases and J 2 bases, with 19 bases left between them. CDR3 DNA sequence: TGTGCCAGCAGCCGCTTATACCCGGGGGTCAACTATGGCTACACCTTC. Encoded protein: CASSRLYPGVNYGYTF.

The rearrangement links TRBV5-1 to TRBJ1-2, with 8 bases that match TRBD1. Germline CDR1 reads SGHRS; CDR2 reads YFSETQ. Trimming at V came to 4 bases and at J to 8 bases, leaving 10 bases not matched to a gene. This CDR3 has 14 amino acids. CDR3 in amino acids: CASSVLGQEGGYTF. The CDR3 nucleotides are TGCGCCAGCAGCGTATTGGGACAGGAGGGGGGCTACACCTTC.

CDR3: CASSSSRREEDQYF. The CDR3, as DNA: TGTGCCAGCAGCAGTAGCCGTCGGGAGGAGGACCAGTACTTC. V gene TRBV11-3 combines with J gene TRBJ2-5; TRBD2 aligns across 7 bases. Germline V CDR1 and CDR2: SGHNT, YENEEA. The CDR3 totals 14 residues. The trim removed 5 bases at V and 10 bases at J, leaving 13 bases unmatched. The whole variable domain, remainder taken from reference TRBV11-3 and TRBJ2-5, is EAGVVQSPRYKIIEKKQPVAFWCNPISGHNTLYWYLQNLGQGPELLIRYENEEAVDDSQLPKDRFSAERLKGVDSTLKIQPAELGDSAVYLCASSSSRREEDQYFGPGTRLLVL.

A single count supports this clone. The V call is TRBV28, the J call TRBJ1-5; tentative D call: TRBD1 (6 bases). The CDR3 totals 15 residues. V lost 3 bases and J lost 10, with 19 bases in between. Germline lookup yields CDR1 MDHEN and CDR2 SYDVKM. The CDR3 protein is CASSFVPGRGGPQHF. Written as DNA, the CDR3 is TGTGCCAGCAGTTTTGTCCCCGGTAGGGGGGGACCCCAGCATTTT.

In its sample, this clone was seen once. V and J are TRBV11-3 and TRBJ1-2; TRBD1 matches at 8 bases. J gave up 8 bases and V 3 bases, and 11 bases lay outside the gene matches. The CDR3 length is 15 residues. Germline V CDR1 and CDR2: SGHNT, YENEEA. CDR3 loop: CASSLGARQGYGYTF. CDR3 DNA: TGTGCCAGCAGCTTGGGGGCTAGACAGGGGTACGGCTACACCTTC.

This clone has more than one count but fewer than ten. This chain uses TRBV2 with TRBJ2-2, with a tentative D call TRBD1 (6 bases). In germline, CDR1 is SNHLY, CDR2 FYNNEI. There are 15 residues in the CDR3. V shed 7 bases and J shed 4 bases, with 16 bases lying between them. CDR3 DNA: TGTGCCAGCAAGGGGGAGAGCCATTCCACCGGGGAGCTGTTTTTT. It codes for CASKGESHSTGELFF. The full variable domain, its missing parts supplied by reference TRBV2 and TRBJ2-2, is EPEVTQTPSHQVTQMGQEVILRCVPISNHLYFYWYRQILGQKVEFLVSFYNNEISEKSEIFDDQFSVERPDGSNFTLKIRSTKLEDSAMYFCASKGESHSTGELFFGEGSRLTVL.

The chain is built from TRBV5-5 and TRBJ2-7; D might be TRBD2 (7 bases). The CDR3 length is 13 residues. Trimming removed 9 bases at V and 3 bases at J, with 16 bases between. CDR1 and CDR2 from the germline V gene are SGHKS and YYEKEE (reference sequence). CDR3 residues: CAIPPGGFYEQYF. The CDR3 region has the DNA TGTGCCATCCCACCGGGGGGCTTCTACGAGCAGTACTTC. Based on the CDR3 plus reference TRBV5-5 and TRBJ2-7, the full variable domain is DAGVTQSPTHLIKTRGQQVTLRCSPISGHKSVSWYQQVLGQGPQFIFQYYEKEERGRGNFPDRFSARQFPNYSSELNVNALLLGDSALYLCAIPPGGFYEQYFGPGTRLTVT.

V is TRBV10-3 and J is TRBJ2-1, with D hard to call. The CDR3 extends over 17 amino acids. V was shortened by 6 bases and J by 2 bases, with 20 bases between the two germline ends. Germline assignment: CDR1 ENHRY and CDR2 SYGVKD. The CDR3 DNA reads TGTGCCATCAGGGCGCCGGCTGGTTCCGGGCCCTACAATGAGCAGTTCTTC. Protein: CAIRAPAGSGPYNEQFF.

This clone was recorded once. The V and J genes are TRBV7-2 and TRBJ2-3, with TRBD1 matching over 7 bases. After removal of 5 bases from V and 0 bases from J, the junction contained 5 bases not matched to a gene. Germline CDR1 and CDR2: SGHTA and FQGNSA. The CDR3 is 15 amino acids. The CDR3 DNA sequence: TGTGCCAGCAGCCCCGACAGGGAGAGCACAGATACGCAGTATTTT. Encoded protein: CASSPDRESTDTQYF.

The chain links TRBV6-5 to TRBJ2-7; D uncertain. The germline V gene has CDR1 MNHEY and CDR2 SVGAGI. CDR3 length: 13 amino acids. Trimming removed 6 bases from V and 7 bases from J, with 16 bases in between. DNA for the CDR3: TGTGCCAGCAGGGCAGACGGATTAGGGGAGCAGTACTTC. Its protein is CASRADGLGEQYF.

The chain carries TRBV2 and TRBJ1-3, with D maybe TRBD1 (5 bases). The CDR3 runs to 16 residues. V was clipped by 3 bases and J by 2 bases, with 14 bases between them. CDR1 is SNHLY, CDR2 FYNNEI, per germline. The CDR3 DNA follows: TGTGCCAGCAGTGAGGGCCCCGCAGGGACTGGAAACACCATATATTTT. Amino acid sequence: CASSEGPAGTGNTIYF.

This clone was seen more than once but under ten times. One end of the junction varies from germline; a read error may be responsible. The V and J genes are TRBV27 and TRBJ2-3, with D hard to call. Per the germline V gene, CDR1 is MNHEY and CDR2 is SMNVEV (reference sequence). This CDR3 is built from 13 residues. DNA of the CDR3: TGTGCCAGCAGTTACCGTAGCATAGATACGCAGTATTTT. Its protein product is CASSYRSIDTQYF.

J is TRBJ1-1 and V is TRBV7-3; 8 nucleotides align to TRBD1. After removal of 5 bases from V and 8 bases from J, the junction contained 7 bases not matched to a gene. Germline V CDR1 and CDR2: SGHTA, FQGTGA. The CDR3 loop spans 13 amino acids. CDR3 protein: CASSPTGGREAFF. The CDR3 region has the DNA TGTGCCAGCAGCCCCACAGGGGGGAGGGAAGCTTTCTTT.

The rearrangement joins TRBV19 to TRBJ2-1, with 8 nucleotides matching TRBD2. From germline, CDR1 is LNHDA and CDR2 SQIVND (reference sequence). Losses at the gene ends were 9 bases for V and 0 bases for J; bases not matched to a gene: 7. There are 15 residues in the CDR3. The CDR3 sequence is CASATGTSSYNEQFF. CDR3 in DNA: TGTGCCAGCGCTACCGGGACTAGCTCCTACAATGAGCAGTTCTTC.

J is TRBJ2-3 and V is TRBV21-1; TRBD2 is the table's D call, not checked against the DNA. TRBV21-1 is marked as a pseudogene. This CDR3 spans 12 amino acids. CDR3 loop: CASSKGLAGDLF. The CDR3, as DNA: TGTGCCAGCAGCAAAGGACTAGCGGGGGACTTGTTT.

The chain links TRBV6-6 to TRBJ2-5; D remains unclear. V gave up 4 bases and J gave up 0 bases, with 6 bases separating them. The germline V gene encodes CDR1 MNHNY and CDR2 SVGAGI (reference sequence). The CDR3 consists of 13 residues. This CDR3 reads CASSSRDQETQYF. The CDR3 DNA sequence: TGTGCCAGCAGTTCCCGGGACCAAGAGACCCAGTACTTC.

V gene TRBV19 combines with J gene TRBJ2-1; D ambiguous. The germline CDR1 and CDR2 sequences are LNHDA and SQIVND (reference sequence). The CDR3 contains 14 residues. The germline V and J ends were trimmed by 4 bases and 3 bases, with 10 bases remaining between them. The CDR3 DNA sequence: TGTGCCAGTAGTAGATTGGACGACTACAATGAGCAGTTCTTC. Translating gives CASSRLDDYNEQFF. The variable domain in full, with the rest retrieved from reference TRBV19 and TRBJ2-1, is DGGITQSPKYLFRKEGQNVTLSCEQNLNHDAMYWYRQDPGQGLRLIYYSQIVNDFQKGDIAEGYSVSREKKESFPLTVTSAQKNPTAFYLCASSRLDDYNEQFFGPGTRLTVL.

The rearrangement links TRBV6-1 to TRBJ1-2, with a weak D call TRBD1 (5 bases). Trimming pared 6 bases from V and 4 bases from J, leaving 15 bases between. Germline loops: CDR1 MNHNS, CDR2 SASEGT. The CDR3 totals 14 residues. The CDR3 DNA follows: TGTGCCAGCAGGGAGATAGGGGCGGGCTATGGCTACACCTTC. Protein: CASREIGAGYGYTF.

V is TRBV18 and J is TRBJ2-3, with TRBD1 matching over 7 bases. J gave up 5 bases and V 4 bases, and 6 bases lay outside the gene matches. The CDR3 covers 14 residues. Per the germline V gene, CDR1 is KGHSH and CDR2 is LQKENI. CDR3 amino acids: CASSLQGSEDTQYF. The DNA for the CDR3 is TGTGCCAGCTCACTACAGGGGTCCGAAGATACGCAGTATTTT.

The J gene is TRBJ2-3, the V gene TRBV7-2, with 16 bases fitting TRBD2. The CDR3 has 18 amino acids. The V and J ends lost 0 bases and 6 bases, in that order; junction bases with no gene match: 6. CDR1 is SGHTA, CDR2 FQGNSA, per germline. DNA for the CDR3: TGTGCCAGCAGCTTAGCGGGACTAGCGGGGGGGCCAGCGGATACGCAGTATTTT. Its protein is CASSLAGLAGGPADTQYF. The variable domain in full, with the rest retrieved from reference TRBV7-2 and TRBJ2-3, is GAGVSQSPSNKVTEKGKDVELRCDPISGHTALYWYRQSLGQGLEFLIYFQGNSAPDKSGLPSDRFSAERTGGSVSTLTIQRTQQEDSAVYLCASSLAGLAGGPADTQYFGPGTRLTVL.

The chain carries TRBV12-1 and TRBJ1-3. TRBV12-1 is termed a pseudogene. The CDR3 has 16 amino acids. CDR3 nucleotides: TGTGCCAGCAGCCCTCCCCCGCAGACGGCTGGAAACACCATATATTTT. The encoded protein is CASSPPPQTAGNTIYF.